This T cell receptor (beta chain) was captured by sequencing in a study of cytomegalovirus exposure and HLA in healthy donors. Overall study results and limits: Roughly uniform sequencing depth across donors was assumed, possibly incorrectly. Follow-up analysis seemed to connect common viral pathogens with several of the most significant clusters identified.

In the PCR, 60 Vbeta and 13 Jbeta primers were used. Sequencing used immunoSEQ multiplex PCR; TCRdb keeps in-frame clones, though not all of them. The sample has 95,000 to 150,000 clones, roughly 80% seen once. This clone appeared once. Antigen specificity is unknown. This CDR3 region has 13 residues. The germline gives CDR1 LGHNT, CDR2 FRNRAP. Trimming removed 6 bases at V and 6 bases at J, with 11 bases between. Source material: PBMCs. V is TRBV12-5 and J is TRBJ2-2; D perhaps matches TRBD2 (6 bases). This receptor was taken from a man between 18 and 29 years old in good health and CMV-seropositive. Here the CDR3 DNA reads TGTGCTAGTGGAAAGGAGGGGTCCGGGGAGCTGTTTTTT. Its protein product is CASGKEGSGELFF.